Sequencing of this T cell receptor (beta chain) was carried out in a study of blood T cell repertoires in COVID-19. Participants spanned ages about 18 to 95 years and resided in over 20 US areas. In assigning cohorts, the study relied on participant-reported clinical history. Resolution of symptoms, clearance, or two negative PCRs was present in recovered Cohort 3 donors. The repertoire was sequenced with immunoSEQ multiplex PCR; TCRdb's copy has only in-frame clones and lacks some. The table lists more than 300,000 clones, just under 90% of them singletons, with just under 9.5% in the top ten. The length of the CDR3 is 16 residues. Germline-derived CDR1 and CDR2 are SGHRS and YFSETQ. V was trimmed by 0 bases and J by 5 bases, leaving 15 bases between them.

Material: PBMCs or T cells enriched from blood (not recorded which). The chain combines TRBV5-1 with TRBJ2-1, with a tentative D call TRBD2 (7 bases). The sequence was obtained from a woman aged 25-40 years who had recovered from COVID-19. CDR3 nucleotides: TGCGCCAGCAGCTTGGTCGCCCCGGGGGGCCACAATGAGCAGTTCTTC. Amino acids: CASSLVAPGGHNEQFF.